This passage covers 29 T cell receptor beta chains from one sample sequenced in a study of T cells after yellow fever vaccination. MiXCR was run by TCRdb on the 5' RACE reads, yielding one entry per CDR3 protein. This table holds more than 350,000 distinct CDR3 sequences, around 10% found once. Source: PBMCs, taken on the day of the first yellow fever vaccination. These receptor sequences come from a man aged 18 to 30 who received the YFV17D yellow fever vaccine.

The table lists this clonotype with many counts. The chain links TRBV12-3 or TRBV12-4 to TRBJ1-2, with no clear D. Trimming stripped 4 bases from V and 7 bases from J, with 7 bases between. This CDR3 comprises 11 residues. Written as DNA, the CDR3 is TGTGCCAGCAGTTCAGGTCGTGGCTACACCTTC. Translating gives CASSSGRGYTF.

The chain couples TRBV7-9 to TRBJ1-5; 10 bases match TRBD1. The germline gives CDR1 SEHNR, CDR2 FQNEAQ (reference sequence). V lost 5 bases to trimming and J lost 3 bases; unmatched junction nucleotides: 4. The CDR3 runs 15 residues. The CDR3 loop reads CASSGTGEANQPQHF. CDR3 coding DNA: TGTGCCAGCAGCGGGACAGGGGAGGCCAATCAGCCCCAGCATTTT.

In this sample, this clonotype turned up a few times. The J gene is TRBJ2-7, the V gene TRBV6-1, with a tentative D call TRBD2 (5 bases). CDR1 is MNHNS and CDR2 is SASEGT in the germline V gene. The length of the CDR3 is 15 residues. V was pared by 2 bases and J by 4 bases, with 15 bases between. The DNA for the CDR3 is TGTGCCAGCAGTGAATGGCAACTAGACGGTTACGAGCAGTACGTC. Amino acid sequence: CASSEWQLDGYEQYV.

This clonotype turned up a few times. This chain joins TRBV2 and TRBJ2-7, with D hard to call. The V end lost 4 bases, the J end lost 2 bases, and 9 bases lay between the germline ends. This CDR3 comprises 13 residues. Germline CDR1 and CDR2: SNHLY and FYNNEI. The CDR3: CASSASGTYEQYV. The CDR3, as DNA: TGTGCCAGCAGTGCGTCCGGTACCTACGAGCAGTACGTC.

This chain links TRBV12-3 or TRBV12-4 with TRBJ1-2; D remains ambiguous. The length of the CDR3 is 12 residues. The V end lost 3 bases, the J end lost 6 bases, and 8 bases lay between the germline ends. Here the CDR3 reads CASSFGFNGYTF. CDR3 in DNA: TGTGCCAGCAGTTTCGGCTTTAATGGCTACACCTTC.

This clonotype was observed a few times. The rearrangement links TRBV20-1 to TRBJ1-1; D possibly corresponds to TRBD1 (5 bases). CDR3 length: 14 amino acids. Trimming took off 3 bases at V and 1 base at J, with 12 bases between the two ends. Germline CDR1 and CDR2: DFQATT and SNEGSKA (reference sequence). The CDR3 DNA sequence: TGCAGTGCTAGGTTGGTCCAGGGGAACACTGAAGCTTTCTTT. This encodes CSARLVQGNTEAFF.

The chain is built from TRBV19 and TRBJ2-1; D not resolved. CDR3 size: 18 residues. V lost 3 bases to trimming and J lost 0 bases, with 18 bases between them. Germline-derived CDR1 and CDR2 are LNHDA and SQIVND (reference sequence). The CDR3 DNA reads as TGTGCCAGTAGTATGGGCCCCCCAATCCCCCTCTCCTACAATGAGCAGTTCTTC. Its protein is CASSMGPPIPLSYNEQFF.

The chain employs TRBV20-1 and TRBJ2-7, with D tentatively TRBD1 or TRBD2 (5 bases each). Trimming shortened V by 1 base and J by 4 bases, and 14 bases separated the two germline ends. CDR3 size: 14 residues. CDR1 is DFQATT, CDR2 SNEGSKA, per germline (reference sequence). The CDR3 region is CSARVVGTVYEQYV. CDR3 coding DNA: TGCAGTGCTAGAGTGGTAGGGACGGTTTACGAGCAGTACGTC.

The V gene is TRBV30, the J gene TRBJ1-2; tentatively, D is TRBD1 (6 bases). With 0 bases removed from V and 6 bases from J, the gap between germline ends came to 14 bases. Germline assignment: CDR1 GTSNPN and CDR2 SVGIG (reference sequence). The CDR3 has 14 amino acids. As DNA, the CDR3 is TGTGCCTGGAGTGTAGGGGGAAGTTCGAATGGCTACACCTTC. Encoded protein: CAWSVGGSSNGYTF.

The V and J genes are TRBV9 and TRBJ1-3; 12 nucleotides match TRBD1. The germline V gene encodes CDR1 SGDLS and CDR2 YYNGEE. The length of the CDR3 is 17 residues. V dropped 4 bases and J dropped 4; count of bases not matched to a gene: 9. In nucleotides, the CDR3 is TGTGCCAGCAGCAGCTCGGGACAGGGGGCGTCCGGAAACACCATATATTTT. Translation gives CASSSSGQGASGNTIYF.

The chain links TRBV5-4 to TRBJ2-5; D uncertain. Between the trimmed V and J ends, which lost 0 bases and 5 bases, there was a span of 8 bases. CDR3 size: 13 residues. Germline V CDR1 and CDR2: SGHNT, YYREEE (reference sequence). The CDR3 loop reads CASSLELSETQYF. CDR3 in DNA: TGTGCCAGCAGCTTGGAATTAAGTGAGACCCAGTACTTC. The full variable domain, in which reference TRBV5-4 and TRBJ2-5 provide the parts outside the CDR3, is ETGVTQSPTHLIKTRGQQVTLRCSSQSGHNTVSWYQQALGQGPQFIFQYYREEENGRGNFPPRFSGLQFPNYSSELNVNALELDDSALYLCASSLELSETQYFGPGTRLLVL.

This clonotype showed up many times. The J gene is TRBJ2-1, the V gene TRBV7-9, with D perhaps matching TRBD2 (5 bases). The CDR3 has 12 amino acids. Per germline, CDR1 SEHNR and CDR2 FQNEAQ (reference sequence). V was trimmed by 4 bases and J by 10 bases, leaving 11 bases between them. CDR3 nucleotide sequence: TGTGCCAGCAGCTGGGAGTTGAACGAGCAGTTCTTC. This gives the protein CASSWELNEQFF. The full variable domain, in which reference TRBV7-9 and TRBJ2-1 provide the parts outside the CDR3, is DTGVSQNPRHKITKRGQNVTFRCDPISEHNRLYWYRQTLGQGPEFLTYFQNEAQLEKSRLLSDRFSAERPKGSFSTLEIQRTEQGDSAMYLCASSWELNEQFFGPGTRLTVL.

This clonotype was seen a handful of times. The J gene is TRBJ2-7, the V gene TRBV7-3; 8 nucleotides align to TRBD1. With V trimmed by 4 bases and J by 5 bases, 10 bases remained unmatched. Germline V lookup: CDR1 SGHTA, CDR2 FQGTGA. This CDR3 has 15 amino acids. The CDR3 loop is CASSYTTGGRNEQYV. CDR3 bases: TGTGCCAGCAGCTATACTACAGGGGGTCGTAACGAGCAGTACGTC.

The gene calls are TRBV11-2 and TRBJ1-1; D is unclear. Germline CDR1 reads SGHAT; CDR2 reads FQNNGV. CDR3 length equals 14 residues. V was pared by 5 bases and J by 1 base, with 11 bases between. The CDR3 loop reads CASSLTPANTEAFF. Here the CDR3 DNA reads TGTGCCAGCAGCCTCACGCCAGCGAACACTGAAGCTTTCTTT.

This clonotype was detected only a few times. The chain employs TRBV9 and TRBJ1-6, with D unclear. Germline CDR1 reads SGDLS; CDR2 reads YYNGEE. V was trimmed by 0 bases and J by 7 bases, leaving 17 bases between them. The CDR3 runs 17 residues. The CDR3 DNA reads TGTGCCAGCAGCGTAGTCGGCCCCGGCCTGCGGAATTCACCCCTCCACTTT. Residues: CASSVVGPGLRNSPLHF.

This clonotype appeared many times. The CDR3: CASSADSGGDRETQYF. DNA of the CDR3: TGTGCCAGCAGCGCAGATAGCGGGGGAGACCGAGAGACCCAGTACTTC. The V and J genes are TRBV9 and TRBJ2-5; 9 bases line up with TRBD2. The junction had 10 bases not matched to a gene; V was cut back by 3 bases and J by 4 bases. The CDR3 contains 16 residues. Germline CDR1 and CDR2: SGDLS and YYNGEE.

This clonotype was observed a few times. The chain is built from TRBV5-1 and TRBJ2-7, with unresolved D. Germline CDR1 and CDR2: SGHRS and YFSETQ. The CDR3 length is 13 residues. The V end was cut by 1 base, the J end by 3 bases, with 8 bases between. The CDR3 DNA reads as TGCGCCAGCAGCTTGCCCCTAGGCTACGAGCAGTACGTC. The encoded protein is CASSLPLGYEQYV.

This clonotype has a handful of counts. The V call is TRBV18, the J call TRBJ2-1, with a tentative D call TRBD2 (5 bases). The CDR3 extends over 15 amino acids. Per germline, CDR1 KGHSH and CDR2 LQKENI. With 6 bases removed from V and 6 bases from J, the gap between germline ends came to 18 bases. The CDR3, as DNA: TGTGCCAGCTCCCCCGGGGTAGCTCTCTCCAATGAGCAGTTCTTC. Its translation is CASSPGVALSNEQFF.

In its sample, this clonotype was seen once. This chain connects TRBV12-3 or TRBV12-4 to TRBJ2-3, with D perhaps matching TRBD2 (5 bases). This CDR3 spans 15 amino acids. V lost 6 bases, J lost 1 base, and 14 bases lay in between. The CDR3, as DNA: TGTGCCAGCAGACCGGACTTCTCGCGCACAGATACGCAGTATTTT. Translated: CASRPDFSRTDTQYF.

The chain recombines TRBV5-6 with TRBJ2-2; a weak D match, TRBD1 (5 bases). The CDR3 spans 15 residues. Germline CDR1 reads SGHDT; CDR2 reads YYEEEE. Trimming cost V 4 bases and J 6 bases, with 16 bases left between them. CDR3 protein: CASSQVRDLAGELFF. CDR3 nucleotides: TGTGCCAGCAGCCAGGTCAGGGATTTGGCCGGGGAGCTGTTTTTT.

A few counts support this clonotype. V is TRBV5-6 and J is TRBJ2-6; D is possibly TRBD2 (5 bases). V lost 0 bases to trimming and J lost 0 bases, with 22 bases between them. The CDR3 has 21 residues. The germline gives CDR1 SGHDT, CDR2 YYEEEE. The CDR3 DNA reads TGTGCCAGCAGCTTGGAGCTCGCTCAGGAGGAAACAGTCTCTGGGGCCAACGTCCTGACTTTC. Its translation is CASSLELAQEETVSGANVLTF.

In its sample, this clonotype was seen many times. The chain links TRBV20-1 to TRBJ2-5; possible D gene TRBD2, 6 bases. The CDR3 runs 12 residues. The germline CDR1 and CDR2 sequences are DFQATT and SNEGSKA (reference sequence). Trimming took off 6 bases at V and 5 bases at J, with 13 bases between the two ends. The chain's CDR3 is CSAPGDWETQYF. CDR3 in DNA: TGCAGTGCCCCGGGGGATTGGGAGACCCAGTACTTC.

This clonotype has just a few counts. The V gene is TRBV16, the J gene TRBJ2-2; unclear D gene. The ends were cut back, 0 bases at V and 8 bases at J, with 16 bases in the middle. The CDR3 is 16 residues long. Germline V lookup: CDR1 KGHSY, CDR2 FQNENV. Here the CDR3 reads CASSQSAGSTGGELFF. CDR3 nucleotide sequence: TGTGCCAGCAGCCAATCCGCAGGATCCACTGGGGGGGAGCTGTTTTTT.

This clonotype was recorded at least ten times. V is TRBV3-1 and J is TRBJ2-1; the D gene is possibly TRBD2 (6 bases). V dropped 0 bases and J dropped 4 bases, with 13 bases sitting between them. The germline V gene has CDR1 LGHDT and CDR2 YNNKEL (reference sequence). The CDR3 extends over 16 amino acids. The CDR3, as DNA: TGTGCCAGCAGCCAAGAGTTGGGGGGTGGTTACAATGAGCAGTTCTTC. This translates into CASSQELGGGYNEQFF.

The V call is TRBV19, the J call TRBJ2-1; TRBD1 agrees at 7 bases. The CDR3 runs 15 residues. With 5 bases clipped from V and 3 bases from J, the junction kept 7 bases outside the gene matches. Germline assignment: CDR1 LNHDA and CDR2 SQIVND (reference sequence). CDR3 DNA sequence: TGTGCCAGTAGTGGAACAGGGGCGATCTACAATGAGCAGTTCTTC. Its translation is CASSGTGAIYNEQFF.

This clonotype was seen a few times. This rearrangement joins TRBV7-6 to TRBJ2-3, with TRBD2 matching over 12 bases. V dropped 5 bases and J dropped 2; count of bases not matched to a gene: 17. CDR3 length: 20 residues. Germline V lookup: CDR1 SGHVS, CDR2 FNYEAQ. CDR3 nucleotides: TGTGCCAGCAGCCCCAACCTTGGACTAGCGGGGCTGGGGACCACAGATACGCAGTATTTT. It translates to CASSPNLGLAGLGTTDTQYF.

This chain connects TRBV20-1 to TRBJ2-4; 10 bases map to TRBD2. The V gene's germline CDR1 is DFQATT and CDR2 SNEGSKA (reference sequence). This CDR3 region has 16 residues. V shed 4 bases and J 4 bases; nucleotides not matched to a gene: 10. The DNA for the CDR3 is TGCAGTGCTATATCGGGAATAGCGGGGGGAAAAAACATTCAGTACTTC. It translates to CSAISGIAGGKNIQYF.

The J gene is TRBJ2-3, the V gene TRBV5-1, with a tentative D call TRBD2 (5 bases). In germline, CDR1 is SGHRS, CDR2 YFSETQ. V gave up 5 bases and J gave up 6 bases, with 13 bases separating them. CDR3 size: 13 residues. The DNA of the CDR3 is TGCGCCAGCAGTTTTACTAGGGAGGATACGCAGTATTTT. This encodes CASSFTREDTQYF.

V gene TRBV20-1 combines with J gene TRBJ2-1, with a weak D call TRBD2 (6 bases). The germline V gene encodes CDR1 DFQATT and CDR2 SNEGSKA (reference sequence). This CDR3 has 14 amino acids. Trimming shortened V by 4 bases and J by 2 bases, and 12 bases separated the two germline ends. The CDR3 is CSATGGLAYNEQFF. The CDR3 DNA is TGCAGTGCTACCGGAGGGCTGGCCTACAATGAGCAGTTCTTC.